These T cell receptor beta chains were read from a single sample in a study of PD-1 blockade in classical Hodgkin lymphoma. This table comes from immunoSEQ multiplex PCR, and its TCRdb copy is limited to in-frame clones, with some not included. The data contain roughly 20,000 clones, roughly 94% of them singletons. The specimen was peripheral blood mononuclear cells (PBMCs). All receptors derive from a human donor with classical Hodgkin lymphoma. Both conserved end residues are part of each CDR3. Fields, in order: CDR3 length, J gene, V gene, D gene, clone size, CDR3 protein, CDR3 DNA. D genes are given only for firm matches. Expanded clones are given a class, and other clones once, few, many or no size at all.

CDR3 length: 18; J gene: TRBJ2-1; V gene: TRBV30; D gene: TRBD2; clone size: once; CDR3 protein: CAWSVPRSTAGGNNEQFF; CDR3 DNA: TGTGCCTGGAGTGTCCCGCGTTCGACAGCGGGGGGGAACAATGAGCAGTTCTTC
CDR3 length: 16; J gene: TRBJ2-7; V gene: TRBV15; D gene: TRBD1; clone size: NA; CDR3 protein: CATSREAQGSSYEQYF; CDR3 DNA: TGTGCCACCAGCAGAGAGGCACAGGGGTCCTCCTACGAGCAGTACTTC
CDR3 length: 18; J gene: TRBJ2-2; V gene: TRBV12-5; D gene: NA; clone size: NA; CDR3 protein: CASGLAPKDTSNTGELFF; CDR3 DNA: TGTGCTAGTGGTTTAGCCCCTAAGGACACCTCGAACACCGGGGAGCTGTTTTTT
CDR3 length: 12; J gene: TRBJ2-7; V gene: TRBV10-3; D gene: TRBD1; clone size: NA; CDR3 protein: CAITPGTGGMYF; CDR3 DNA: TGTGCCATCACCCCCGGGACAGGGGGCATGTACTTC
CDR3 length: 15; J gene: TRBJ1-2; V gene: TRBV5-1; D gene: NA; clone size: once; CDR3 protein: CASSLGGGDGDGYTF; CDR3 DNA: TGCGCCAGCAGCTTGGGGGGTGGGGACGGTGATGGCTACACCTTC
CDR3 length: 16; J gene: TRBJ2-2; V gene: TRBV6-1; D gene: NA; clone size: NA; CDR3 protein: CASSALPGPTAGELFF; CDR3 DNA: TGTGCCAGCAGTGCTCTACCGGGCCCCACCGCCGGGGAGCTGTTTTTT
CDR3 length: 11; J gene: TRBJ1-2; V gene: TRBV28; D gene: NA; clone size: medium-sized; CDR3 protein: CASRTQRGYTF; CDR3 DNA: TGTGCCAGCAGGACCCAGCGTGGCTACACCTTC
CDR3 length: 15; J gene: TRBJ2-7; V gene: TRBV7-9; D gene: NA; clone size: NA; CDR3 protein: CASSRVTGKRYEQYF; CDR3 DNA: TGTGCCAGCAGCCGAGTTACAGGGAAACGGTACGAGCAGTACTTC
CDR3 length: 13; J gene: TRBJ2-7; V gene: TRBV27; D gene: NA; clone size: NA; CDR3 protein: CASSLTQAGEQYF; CDR3 DNA: TGTGCCAGCAGTTTAACCCAGGCGGGCGAGCAGTACTTC
CDR3 length: 15; J gene: TRBJ1-2; V gene: TRBV7-9; D gene: NA; clone size: NA; CDR3 protein: CASSLAGNMYYGYTF; CDR3 DNA: TGTGCCAGCAGCTTAGCAGGAAATATGTACTATGGCTACACCTTC
CDR3 length: 17; J gene: TRBJ2-5; V gene: TRBV10-2; D gene: TRBD1; clone size: NA; CDR3 protein: CASSDWTGGLGAETQYF; CDR3 DNA: TGCGCCAGCAGTGATTGGACAGGGGGCTTAGGGGCAGAGACCCAGTACTTC
CDR3 length: 13; J gene: TRBJ1-6; V gene: TRBV25-1; D gene: NA; clone size: NA; CDR3 protein: CASNRAGNSPLHF; CDR3 DNA: TGTGCCAGCAACAGGGCTGGTAATTCACCCCTCCACTTT
CDR3 length: 14; J gene: TRBJ2-7; V gene: TRBV5-1; D gene: NA; clone size: NA; CDR3 protein: CASSRGLDVGEQYF; CDR3 DNA: TGCGCCAGCAGCCGGGGCCTGGATGTTGGCGAGCAGTACTTC
CDR3 length: 9; J gene: TRBJ1-5; V gene: TRBV10-3; D gene: NA; clone size: once; CDR3 protein: CAPPLSQHF; CDR3 DNA: TGTGCCCCCCCCTTGTCCCAGCATTTT
CDR3 length: 15; J gene: TRBJ1-1; V gene: TRBV5-1; D gene: TRBD1; clone size: NA; CDR3 protein: CASSPGTGDLGEAFF; CDR3 DNA: TGCGCCAGCAGCCCCGGGACAGGGGATTTGGGTGAAGCTTTCTTT
CDR3 length: 15; J gene: TRBJ1-1; V gene: TRBV9; D gene: NA; clone size: NA; CDR3 protein: CASSVGSIGYTEAFF; CDR3 DNA: TGTGCCAGCAGCGTAGGGTCTATAGGATACACTGAAGCTTTCTTT
CDR3 length: 15; J gene: TRBJ2-5; V gene: TRBV19; D gene: TRBD1; clone size: NA; CDR3 protein: CASSIHRGRTETQYF; CDR3 DNA: TGTGCCAGTAGCATCCACAGGGGACGAACGGAGACCCAGTACTTC
CDR3 length: 14; J gene: TRBJ2-5; V gene: TRBV28; D gene: TRBD2; clone size: NA; CDR3 protein: CASSFGGGQETQYF; CDR3 DNA: TGTGCCAGCAGTTTTGGCGGGGGGCAAGAGACCCAGTACTTC
CDR3 length: 12; J gene: TRBJ1-2; V gene: TRBV28; D gene: NA; clone size: once; CDR3 protein: CASSYRVRGYTF; CDR3 DNA: TGTGCCAGCAGCTACAGGGTTCGAGGCTACACCTTC
CDR3 length: 17; J gene: TRBJ1-3; V gene: TRBV18; D gene: NA; clone size: NA; CDR3 protein: CASSPRRPDGAGNTIYF; CDR3 DNA: TGTGCCAGCTCACCCCGCAGGCCTGACGGGGCTGGAAACACCATATATTTT
CDR3 length: 15; J gene: TRBJ1-1; V gene: TRBV19; D gene: NA; clone size: NA; CDR3 protein: CASSIPGHLNTEAFF; CDR3 DNA: TGTGCCAGTAGTATTCCGGGACACTTGAACACTGAAGCTTTCTTT
CDR3 length: 17; J gene: TRBJ1-2; V gene: TRBV27; D gene: TRBD1; clone size: NA; CDR3 protein: CASSPWGQGARGRGYTF; CDR3 DNA: TGTGCCAGCAGCCCTTGGGGACAGGGGGCGAGGGGACGGGGCTACACCTTC
CDR3 length: 14; J gene: TRBJ1-1; V gene: TRBV29-1; D gene: NA; clone size: NA; CDR3 protein: CSVEVGQGNTEAFF; CDR3 DNA: TGCAGCGTTGAAGTTGGTCAGGGGAACACTGAAGCTTTCTTT
CDR3 length: 15; J gene: TRBJ2-5; V gene: TRBV7-3; D gene: NA; clone size: NA; CDR3 protein: CASSALIGEQETQYF; CDR3 DNA: TGTGCCAGCAGCGCGCTAATAGGGGAGCAAGAGACCCAGTACTTC
CDR3 length: 14; J gene: TRBJ1-5; V gene: TRBV9; D gene: NA; clone size: NA; CDR3 protein: CASSSRGGDQPQHF; CDR3 DNA: TGTGCCAGCAGCTCCCGGGGGGGGGATCAGCCCCAGCATTTT
CDR3 length: 16; J gene: TRBJ2-3; V gene: TRBV6-1; D gene: NA; clone size: NA; CDR3 protein: CASSEEAGGGRDTQYF; CDR3 DNA: TGTGCCAGCAGTGAAGAGGCAGGAGGGGGAAGAGATACGCAGTATTTT
CDR3 length: 14; J gene: TRBJ1-1; V gene: TRBV11-2; D gene: NA; clone size: NA; CDR3 protein: CASSFHQGSTEAFF; CDR3 DNA: TGTGCCAGCAGCTTTCACCAGGGGTCTACTGAAGCTTTCTTT
CDR3 length: 14; J gene: TRBJ1-3; V gene: TRBV7-9; D gene: NA; clone size: NA; CDR3 protein: CASSSSGLGNTIYF; CDR3 DNA: TGTGCCAGCAGCTCCTCCGGATTAGGAAACACCATATATTTT
CDR3 length: 12; J gene: TRBJ2-7; V gene: TRBV21-1; D gene: NA; clone size: NA; CDR3 protein: CAGNTTRAEQYF; CDR3 DNA: TGTGCCGGCAATACCACGAGGGCCGAGCAGTACTTC
CDR3 length: 14; J gene: TRBJ1-1; V gene: TRBV11-2; D gene: NA; clone size: NA; CDR3 protein: CASSFGGRNTEAFF; CDR3 DNA: TGTGCCAGCAGCTTTGGGGGGAGGAACACTGAAGCTTTCTTT
CDR3 length: 15; J gene: TRBJ1-1; V gene: TRBV7-2; D gene: TRBD1; clone size: NA; CDR3 protein: CASSLEGGRGRSAFF; CDR3 DNA: TGTGCCAGCAGCTTAGAGGGGGGCAGGGGGCGATCGGCTTTCTTT
CDR3 length: 15; J gene: TRBJ1-2; V gene: TRBV6-6; D gene: NA; clone size: once; CDR3 protein: CASSQQGGARYGYTF; CDR3 DNA: TGTGCCAGCAGTCAACAGGGTGGGGCCCGCTATGGCTACACCTTC
CDR3 length: 12; J gene: TRBJ2-7; V gene: TRBV5-8; D gene: TRBD2; clone size: NA; CDR3 protein: CASSFSGYEQYF; CDR3 DNA: TGTGCCAGCAGCTTTAGCGGGTACGAGCAGTACTTC
CDR3 length: 14; J gene: TRBJ1-1; V gene: TRBV2; D gene: NA; clone size: NA; CDR3 protein: CASSEVRVGSEAFF; CDR3 DNA: TGTGCCAGCAGTGAAGTTAGGGTGGGATCTGAAGCTTTCTTT
CDR3 length: 14; J gene: TRBJ2-2; V gene: TRBV18; D gene: NA; clone size: NA; CDR3 protein: CASSPTGNTGELFF; CDR3 DNA: TGTGCCAGCTCTCCGACAGGGAACACCGGGGAGCTGTTTTTT
CDR3 length: 16; J gene: TRBJ1-6; V gene: TRBV19; D gene: NA; clone size: NA; CDR3 protein: CASSIEGLFGGSPLHF; CDR3 DNA: TGTGCCAGTAGTATAGAGGGCTTGTTCGGGGGTTCACCCCTCCACTTT
CDR3 length: 17; J gene: TRBJ1-5; V gene: TRBV19; D gene: NA; clone size: NA; CDR3 protein: CASSTFWMTGRNQPQHF; CDR3 DNA: TGTGCCAGTAGTACCTTTTGGATGACAGGTCGTAATCAGCCCCAGCATTTT
CDR3 length: 15; J gene: TRBJ2-1; V gene: TRBV2; D gene: NA; clone size: NA; CDR3 protein: CASSEGQGPYNEQFF; CDR3 DNA: TGTGCCAGCAGCGAGGGGCAGGGCCCCTACAATGAGCAGTTCTTC
CDR3 length: 17; J gene: TRBJ2-3; V gene: TRBV4-1; D gene: NA; clone size: NA; CDR3 protein: CASSQDPPGRGADTQYF; CDR3 DNA: TGCGCCAGCAGCCAAGACCCCCCGGGGCGAGGTGCAGATACGCAGTATTTT
CDR3 length: 15; J gene: TRBJ1-6; V gene: TRBV19; D gene: NA; clone size: NA; CDR3 protein: CATRRKSSYNSPLHF; CDR3 DNA: TGTGCCACGAGACGGAAGAGCTCCTATAATTCACCCCTCCACTTT